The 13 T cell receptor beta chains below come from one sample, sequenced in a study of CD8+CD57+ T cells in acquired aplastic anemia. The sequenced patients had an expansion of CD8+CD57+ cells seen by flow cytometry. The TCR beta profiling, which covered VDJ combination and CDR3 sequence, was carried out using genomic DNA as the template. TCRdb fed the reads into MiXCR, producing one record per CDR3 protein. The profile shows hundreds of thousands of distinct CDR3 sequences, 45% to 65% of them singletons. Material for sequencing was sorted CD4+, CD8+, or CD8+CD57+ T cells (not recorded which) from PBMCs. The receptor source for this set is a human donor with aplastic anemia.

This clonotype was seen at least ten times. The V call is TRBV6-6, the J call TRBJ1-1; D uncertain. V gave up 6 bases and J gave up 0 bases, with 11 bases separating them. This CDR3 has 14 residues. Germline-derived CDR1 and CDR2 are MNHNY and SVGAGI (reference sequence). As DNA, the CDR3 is TGTGCCAGCAGAAACAGTGACATGAACACTGAAGCTTTCTTT. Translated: CASRNSDMNTEAFF.

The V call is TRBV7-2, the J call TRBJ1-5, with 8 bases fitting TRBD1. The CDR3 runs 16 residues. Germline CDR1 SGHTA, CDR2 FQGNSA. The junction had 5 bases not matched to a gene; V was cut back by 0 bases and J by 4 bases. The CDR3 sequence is CASSLAPGQGNQPQHF. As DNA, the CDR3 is TGTGCCAGCAGCTTAGCGCCAGGACAGGGAAATCAGCCCCAGCATTTT.

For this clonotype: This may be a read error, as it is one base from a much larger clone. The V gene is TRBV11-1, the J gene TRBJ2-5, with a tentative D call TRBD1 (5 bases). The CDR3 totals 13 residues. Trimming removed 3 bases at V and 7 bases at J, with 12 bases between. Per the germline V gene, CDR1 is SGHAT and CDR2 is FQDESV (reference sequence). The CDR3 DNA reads TGTGCCAGCAGCTTCGCAGGGAAGGGGACCCAGTACTTC. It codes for CASSFAGKGTQYF.

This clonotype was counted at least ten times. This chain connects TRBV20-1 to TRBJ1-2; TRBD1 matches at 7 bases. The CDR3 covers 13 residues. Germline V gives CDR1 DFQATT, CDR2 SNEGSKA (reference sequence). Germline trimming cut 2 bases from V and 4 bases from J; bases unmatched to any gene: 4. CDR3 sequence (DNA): TGCAGTGCTAGAACAGGGGTGGGCTATGGCTACACCTTC. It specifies CSARTGVGYGYTF.

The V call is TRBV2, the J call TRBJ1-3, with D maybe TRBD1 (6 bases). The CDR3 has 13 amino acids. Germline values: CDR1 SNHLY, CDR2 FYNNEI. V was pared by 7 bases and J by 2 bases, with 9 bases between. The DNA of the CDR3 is TGTGCCAGCATAGGACAGCCTGGAAACACCATATATTTT. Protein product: CASIGQPGNTIYF.

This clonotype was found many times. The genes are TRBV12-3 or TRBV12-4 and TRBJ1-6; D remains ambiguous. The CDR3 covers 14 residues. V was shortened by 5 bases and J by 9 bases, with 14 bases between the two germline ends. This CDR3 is CASSLGLTGSPLHF. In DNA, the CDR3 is TGTGCCAGCAGTCTCGGCTTGACTGGTTCACCCCTCCACTTT.

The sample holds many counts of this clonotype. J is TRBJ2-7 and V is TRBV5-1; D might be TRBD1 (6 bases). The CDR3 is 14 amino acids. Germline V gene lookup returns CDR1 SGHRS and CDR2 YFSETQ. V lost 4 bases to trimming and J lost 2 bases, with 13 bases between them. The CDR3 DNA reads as TGCGCCAGCAGCCTGACCGGGACAACCTACGAGCAGTACTTC. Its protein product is CASSLTGTTYEQYF.

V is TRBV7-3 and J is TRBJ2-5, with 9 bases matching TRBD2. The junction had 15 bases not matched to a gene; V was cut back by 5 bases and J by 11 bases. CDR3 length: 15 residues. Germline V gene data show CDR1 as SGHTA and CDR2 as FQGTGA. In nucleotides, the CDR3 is TGTGCCAGCAGCCCTGGGACTAGCCTAAGTGGTGAGCAGTACTTC. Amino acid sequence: CASSPGTSLSGEQYF. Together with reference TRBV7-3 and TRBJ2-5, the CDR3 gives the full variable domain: GAGVSQTPSNKVTEKGKYVELRCDPISGHTALYWYRQSLGQGPEFLIYFQGTGAADDSGLPNDRFFAVRPEGSVSTLKIQRTERGDSAVYLCASSPGTSLSGEQYFGPGTRLLVL.

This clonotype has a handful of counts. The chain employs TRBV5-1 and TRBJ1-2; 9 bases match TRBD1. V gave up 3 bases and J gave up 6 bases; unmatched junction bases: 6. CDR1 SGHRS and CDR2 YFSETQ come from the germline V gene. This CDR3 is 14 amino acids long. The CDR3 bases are TGCGCCAGCAGCTGGGGGACAGGGAAGGATGGCTACACCTTC. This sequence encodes CASSWGTGKDGYTF. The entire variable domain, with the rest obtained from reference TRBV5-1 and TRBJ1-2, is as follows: KAGVTQTPRYLIKTRGQQVTLSCSPISGHRSVSWYQQTPGQGLQFLFEYFSETQRNKGNFPGRFSGRQFSNSRSEMNVSTLELGDSALYLCASSWGTGKDGYTFGSGTRLTVV.

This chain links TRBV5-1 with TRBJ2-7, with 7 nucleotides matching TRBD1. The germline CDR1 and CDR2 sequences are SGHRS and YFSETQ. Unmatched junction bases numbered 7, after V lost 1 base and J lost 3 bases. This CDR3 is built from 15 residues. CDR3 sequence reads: CASSLKGTADYEQYF. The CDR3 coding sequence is TGCGCCAGCAGCTTGAAAGGGACAGCCGACTACGAGCAGTACTTC. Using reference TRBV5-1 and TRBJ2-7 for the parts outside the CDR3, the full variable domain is KAGVTQTPRYLIKTRGQQVTLSCSPISGHRSVSWYQQTPGQGLQFLFEYFSETQRNKGNFPGRFSGRQFSNSRSEMNVSTLELGDSALYLCASSLKGTADYEQYFGPGTRLTVT.

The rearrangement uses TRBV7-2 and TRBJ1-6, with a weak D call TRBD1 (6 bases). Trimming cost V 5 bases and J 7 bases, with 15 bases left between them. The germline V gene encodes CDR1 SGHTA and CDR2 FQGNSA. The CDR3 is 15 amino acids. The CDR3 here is CASSPGGGRNSPLHF. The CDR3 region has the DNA TGTGCCAGCAGCCCGGGGGGGGGCAGGAATTCACCCCTCCACTTT.

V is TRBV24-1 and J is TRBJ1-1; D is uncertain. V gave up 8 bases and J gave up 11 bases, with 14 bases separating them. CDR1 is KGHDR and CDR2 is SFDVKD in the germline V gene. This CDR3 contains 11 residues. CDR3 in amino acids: CATTHGGRAFF. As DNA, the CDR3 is TGTGCCACCACCCACGGTGGGAGGGCTTTCTTT.

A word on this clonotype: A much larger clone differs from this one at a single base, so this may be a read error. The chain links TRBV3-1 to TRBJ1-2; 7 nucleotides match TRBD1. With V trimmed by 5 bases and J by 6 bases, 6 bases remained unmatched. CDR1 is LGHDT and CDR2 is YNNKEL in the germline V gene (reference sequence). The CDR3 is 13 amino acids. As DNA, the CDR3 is TGTGCCAGCAGCTACTGTACAGGGGATGGCTACACCTTC. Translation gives CASSYCTGDGYTF.